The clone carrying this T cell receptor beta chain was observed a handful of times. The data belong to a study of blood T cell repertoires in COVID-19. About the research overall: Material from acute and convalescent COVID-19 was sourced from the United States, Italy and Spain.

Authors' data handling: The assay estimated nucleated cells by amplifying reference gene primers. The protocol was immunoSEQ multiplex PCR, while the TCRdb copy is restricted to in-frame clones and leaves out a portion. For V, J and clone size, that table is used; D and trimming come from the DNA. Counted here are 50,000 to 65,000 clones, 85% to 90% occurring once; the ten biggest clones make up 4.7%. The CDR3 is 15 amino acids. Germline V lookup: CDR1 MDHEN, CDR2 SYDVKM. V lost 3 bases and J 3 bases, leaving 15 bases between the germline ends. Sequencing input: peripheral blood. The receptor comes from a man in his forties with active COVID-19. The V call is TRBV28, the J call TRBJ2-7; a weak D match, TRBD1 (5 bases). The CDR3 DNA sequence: TGTGCCAGCAGTTTCCAGGGTATCGGAATCTACGAGCAGTACTTC. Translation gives CASSFQGIGIYEQYF.